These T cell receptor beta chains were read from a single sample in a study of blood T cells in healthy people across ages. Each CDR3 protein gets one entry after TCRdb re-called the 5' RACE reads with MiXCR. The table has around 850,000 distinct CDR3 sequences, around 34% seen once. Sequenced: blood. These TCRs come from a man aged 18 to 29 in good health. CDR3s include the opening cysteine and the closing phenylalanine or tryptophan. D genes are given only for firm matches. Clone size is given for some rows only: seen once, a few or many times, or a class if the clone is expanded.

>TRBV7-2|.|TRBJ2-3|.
TGTGCCAGCAGCTTAGCCAGGACAGAAAAGGTCCAGTATTTT
CASSLARTEKVQYF
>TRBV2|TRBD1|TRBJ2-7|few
TGTGCCAGCAGTGGGCCGGGACAGGCATACGAGCAGTACTTC
CASSGPGQAYEQYF
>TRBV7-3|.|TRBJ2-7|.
TGTGCCAGCAGCTCCACCCAAAGGGATGAGCAGTACTTC
CASSSTQRDEQYF
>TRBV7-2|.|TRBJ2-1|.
TGTGCCAGCAGCTTAATGGGGGGGCTCTACAATGAGCAGTTCTTC
CASSLMGGLYNEQFF
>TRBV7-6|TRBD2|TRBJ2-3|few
TGTGCCAGCAGCTCCCAACCCGGGACTAGCGCAGATACGCAGTATTTT
CASSSQPGTSADTQYF
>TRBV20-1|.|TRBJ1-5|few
TGCAGTGCTAGACAGGGTGGCAATCAGCCCCAGCATTTT
CSARQGGNQPQHF
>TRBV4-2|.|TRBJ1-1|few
TGTGCCAGCAGCCAAGACCCCGGGGCAAGGAACACTGAAGCTTTCTTT
CASSQDPGARNTEAFF
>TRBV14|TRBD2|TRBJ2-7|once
TGTGCCAGCAGCGCCCGAGTCCGGACTAGCCTTTACAATGAGCAGTACTTC
CASSARVRTSLYNEQYF
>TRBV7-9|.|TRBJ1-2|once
TGTGCCAGCAGCCTTATGACAGAGGGCTGCACCTTC
CASSLMTEGCTF
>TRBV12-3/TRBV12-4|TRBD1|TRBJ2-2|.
TGTGCCAGCAACAGCCGGGACAGGGGAACCGGGGAGCTGTTTTTT
CASNSRDRGTGELFF
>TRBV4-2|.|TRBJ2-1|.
TGTGCCAGCAGCCAAGATCCCGAAGACAATGAGCAGTTCTTC
CASSQDPEDNEQFF
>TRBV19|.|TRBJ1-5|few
TGTGCCAGTAGCCCGGCGGGGCAGCGCAATCAGCCCCAGCATTTT
CASSPAGQRNQPQHF
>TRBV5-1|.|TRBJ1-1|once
TGCGCCAGCAGCTCGACATTTAAGGGCGACACTGAAGCTTTCTTT
CASSSTFKGDTEAFF
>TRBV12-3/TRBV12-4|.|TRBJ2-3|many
TGTGCCAGCAGCGACCGGGACTCTTCGGATACGCAGTATTTT
CASSDRDSSDTQYF
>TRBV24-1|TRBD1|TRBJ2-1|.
TGTGCCACCAGTGACCGGACAGGGGGCTCTCCGTTCTTC
CATSDRTGGSPFF
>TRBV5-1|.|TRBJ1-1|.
TGCGCCAGCAGCTTGGGGGGCTCGGACACTGAAGCTTTCTTT
CASSLGGSDTEAFF
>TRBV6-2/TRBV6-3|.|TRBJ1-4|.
TGTGCCAGCAGTTACTCGACAGATAATGAAAAACTGTTTTTT
CASSYSTDNEKLFF
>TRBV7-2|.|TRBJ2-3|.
TGTGCCAGCAGCCTCGGTCTAGAGGGGCTCAGCACAGATACGCAGTATTTT
CASSLGLEGLSTDTQYF
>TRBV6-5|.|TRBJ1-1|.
TGTGCCAGCAGTTCCATATTCGACAGAGTTACTGAAGCTTTCTTT
CASSSIFDRVTEAFF
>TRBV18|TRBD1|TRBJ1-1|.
TGTGCCAGCTCAACTCAACTGACAGGGCGTGGGATGAACACTGAAGCTTTCTTT
CASSTQLTGRGMNTEAFF
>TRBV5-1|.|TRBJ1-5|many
TGCGCCAGCAGCTTGGCTGGGGGATCGAATCAGCCCCAGCATTTT
CASSLAGGSNQPQHF
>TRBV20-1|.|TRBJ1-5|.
TGCAGTGCTAGTTACAGAAATCAGCCCCAGCATTTT
CSASYRNQPQHF
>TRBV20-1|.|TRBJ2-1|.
TGCAGTGCTAGAGAGCGGGAAACTGAGCAGTTCTTC
CSARERETEQFF
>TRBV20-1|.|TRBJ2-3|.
TGCAGTGCTAGAAAGGGCTTGGGGGCCGGCACAGATACGCAGTATTTT
CSARKGLGAGTDTQYF
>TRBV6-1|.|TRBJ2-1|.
TGTGCCAGCAGTCAGACGCCGACAGGTCGGACCTACAATGAGCAGTTCTTC
CASSQTPTGRTYNEQFF
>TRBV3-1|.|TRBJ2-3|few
TGTGCCAGCAGCCAACTGAGCGGCCATAGCACAAATACGCAGTATTTT
CASSQLSGHSTNTQYF
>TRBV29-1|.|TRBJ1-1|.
TGCAGCGTGTCTGAAGACTCTGAAGCTTTCTTT
CSVSEDSEAFF
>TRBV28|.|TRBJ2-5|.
TGTGCCAGCAGACCCGACAGACTAATCACCCTACTAGAGACCCAGTACTTC
CASRPDRLITLLETQYF
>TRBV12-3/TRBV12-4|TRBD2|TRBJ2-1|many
TGTGCCAGCAGTTTAGTGAGCGGGGGGGCAGATGAGCAGTTCTTC
CASSLVSGGADEQFF
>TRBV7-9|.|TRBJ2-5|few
TGTGCCAGCAGCCCCCGGGACACCCATAGAGAGACCCAGTACTTC
CASSPRDTHRETQYF
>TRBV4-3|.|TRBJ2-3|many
TGCGCCAGCAGCCAAGACCCCCACACGGACGATACGCAGTATTTT
CASSQDPHTDDTQYF
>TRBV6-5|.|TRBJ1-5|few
TGTGCCAGCAGTTACGGGTCGGTGGGTCAGCCCCAGCATTTT
CASSYGSVGQPQHF
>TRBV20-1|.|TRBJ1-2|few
TGCAGTGCTAGAGATCGGCAGGGATATGGCTACACCTTC
CSARDRQGYGYTF
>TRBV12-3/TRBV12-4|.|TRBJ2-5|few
TGTGCCAGCAGTTTAAAGGGGGGGCCAAGGAATGAGCAGTACTTC
CASSLKGGPRNEQYF
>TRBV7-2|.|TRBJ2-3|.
TGTGCCAGCAGCTGGGGGCAGGGTCCAGATACGCAGTATTTT
CASSWGQGPDTQYF
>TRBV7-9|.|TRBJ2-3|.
TGTGCCAGCAGCGTCCTGGGCCTTCGCACAGATACGCAGTATTTT
CASSVLGLRTDTQYF
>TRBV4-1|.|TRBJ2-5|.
TGCGCCAGCAGCCAAGGGTACACCGAAGAGACCCAGTACTTC
CASSQGYTEETQYF
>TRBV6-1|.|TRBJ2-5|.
TGTGCCAGCAGGGCCGACAGGACCCCCAGGACCCAGTACTTC
CASRADRTPRTQYF
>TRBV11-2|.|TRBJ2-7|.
TGTGCCAGCAGCTTTCTCTCGGCCTCGGTAGCCGAGCAGTACTTC
CASSFLSASVAEQYF
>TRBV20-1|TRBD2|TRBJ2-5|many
TGCAGTGTTATAGCGGGGATCCAAGAGACCCAGTACTTC
CSVIAGIQETQYF
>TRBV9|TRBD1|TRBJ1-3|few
TGTGCCAGCAGCGAACAGGGGGCCGGAAACACCATATATTTT
CASSEQGAGNTIYF
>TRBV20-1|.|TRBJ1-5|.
TGCAGTGCTCGACCGGGACAAAGACCCTATAGCAATCAGCCCCAGCATTTT
CSARPGQRPYSNQPQHF
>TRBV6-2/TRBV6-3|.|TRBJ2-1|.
TGTGCCAGCTACTCCCCCTTACACAATGAGCAGTTCTTC
CASYSPLHNEQFF
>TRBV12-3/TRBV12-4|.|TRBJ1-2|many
TGTGCCAGCAGCCGTTCGGGAGACAGGCCCGTCTATGGCTACACCTTC
CASSRSGDRPVYGYTF
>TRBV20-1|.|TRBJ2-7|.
TGCAGTGCTAGGTCCCGGGACAATGAGCAGTACTTC
CSARSRDNEQYF
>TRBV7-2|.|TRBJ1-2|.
TGTGCCAGCAGCCTTACGACAGCGAACTATGGCTACACCTTC
CASSLTTANYGYTF
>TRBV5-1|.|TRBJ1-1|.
TGCGCCAGCAGCTGGTACCCAGGGGCGAACACTGAAGCTTTCTTT
CASSWYPGANTEAFF
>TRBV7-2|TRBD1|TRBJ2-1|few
TGTGCCAGCAGCTTAGGGGCGACAGGGAGTGGTGAGCAGTTCTTC
CASSLGATGSGEQFF
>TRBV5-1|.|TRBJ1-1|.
TGCGCCAGCAGCTTGGAAGTCGGTAACACTGAAGCTTTCTTT
CASSLEVGNTEAFF
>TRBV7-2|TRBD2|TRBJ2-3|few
TGTGCCAGCAGCTTGGCGGGGGGCCTTAGCACAGATACGCAGTATTTT
CASSLAGGLSTDTQYF
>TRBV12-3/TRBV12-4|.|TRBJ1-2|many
TGTGCCAGCAGTTTAAACACACGGATGGGAGGCTACACCTTC
CASSLNTRMGGYTF
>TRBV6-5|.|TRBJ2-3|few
TGTGCCAGCAGTTACTCTAAGGTGAACACAGATACGCAGTATTTT
CASSYSKVNTDTQYF